This T cell receptor beta chain was profiled in a study of graft-versus-host responses after intestinal transplantation. Study in general: Those transplanted obtained multivisceral, liver-intestinal, or isolated intestinal grafts.

Comments on this clone: The antigen is unknown.

The CDR3 spans 13 residues. Trimming removed 7 bases from V and 8 bases from J, with 17 bases in between. Germline V gene lookup returns CDR1 SGHTA and CDR2 FQGNSA. Libraries were prepared by immunoSEQ multiplex PCR; TCRdb keeps only in-frame clonotypes and omits some of them. Of more than 65,000 clones in the sample, approximately 87% were seen once. V is TRBV7-2 and J is TRBJ1-2, with a possible D match to TRBD1 (6 bases). This clonotype was obtained from a human donor who was the organ donor for an intestinal transplant. Sequences were derived from unstimulated CD4+ T cells sorted from spleen or lymph node cells, sampled before transplant. The CDR3 sequence: CASTFNRVLGYTF. CDR3 coding DNA: TGTGCCAGCACCTTTAACAGGGTTCTGGGCTACACCTTC.